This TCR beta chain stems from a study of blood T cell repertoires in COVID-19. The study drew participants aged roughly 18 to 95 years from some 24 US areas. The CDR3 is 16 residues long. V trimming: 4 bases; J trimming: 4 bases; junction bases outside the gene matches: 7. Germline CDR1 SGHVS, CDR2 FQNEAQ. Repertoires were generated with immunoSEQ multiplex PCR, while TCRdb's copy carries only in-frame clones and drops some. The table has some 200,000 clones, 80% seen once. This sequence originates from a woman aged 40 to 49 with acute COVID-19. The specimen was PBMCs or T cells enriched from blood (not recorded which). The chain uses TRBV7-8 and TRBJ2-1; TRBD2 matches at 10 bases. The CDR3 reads CASSSLTSGIYNEQFF. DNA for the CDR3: TGTGCCAGCAGCTCCCTCACTAGCGGGATATACAATGAGCAGTTCTTC. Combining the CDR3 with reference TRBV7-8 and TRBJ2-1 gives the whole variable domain GAGVSQSPRYKVAKRGQDVALRCDPISGHVSLFWYQQALGQGPEFLTYFQNEAQLDKSGLPSDRFFAERPEGSVSTLKIQRTQQEDSAVYLCASSSLTSGIYNEQFFGPGTRLTVL.